Listed below are T cell receptor beta chains from one sample, sequenced in a study of monozygotic twins with inflammatory bowel disease. TCRdb re-called the 5' RACE reads and catalogs CDR3 proteins one per entry, DNA excluded. The sample includes roughly 200,000 distinct CDR3 sequences. The sequencing input was blood. Receptor source: a human donor with ulcerative colitis or Crohn's disease, or a healthy co-twin of an affected twin (not recorded which). The CDR3 runs from the conserved cysteine through the conserved F or W. Fields, in order: V gene, J gene, CDR3 protein.

TRBV11-2	TRBJ2-5	CASSRRGGPKETQYF
TRBV2	TRBJ2-2	CAGTTANTGELFF
TRBV12-3/TRBV12-4	TRBJ2-1	CASSLGLAGGQGNEQFF
TRBV28	TRBJ1-5	CASVRQGFSNQPQHF
TRBV28	TRBJ2-7	CASSKDRRGDEQYF
TRBV12-3/TRBV12-4	TRBJ2-7	CASSQGRNYEQYF
TRBV20-1	TRBJ2-1	CSAQPWGGQGPNEQFF
TRBV12-3/TRBV12-4	TRBJ2-1	CASTLTGLGEQFF
TRBV12-3/TRBV12-4	TRBJ1-4	CASSFASGQLNEKLFF
TRBV7-3	TRBJ2-1	CASSAQGGDEQFF
TRBV7-9	TRBJ2-5	CASSSRTGAIAETQYF
TRBV6-2/TRBV6-3	TRBJ1-1	CASSSTGLGSTEAFF
TRBV18	TRBJ1-1	CASSPLSTEAFF
TRBV3-1	TRBJ2-3	CASSQKGDTQYF
TRBV14	TRBJ2-2	CASRLEPRTGELFF
TRBV5-1	TRBJ2-7	CASSFETLTYEQYF
TRBV7-9	TRBJ2-7	CASSSGTGNTYEQYF